This entry features one T cell receptor (beta chain) sequence. Antigen specificity is unknown. This likely came from a read error, as a far larger clone is one base away. Described time point: newly diagnosed GD, antithyroid drugs for less than 3 months. Preparation of the TCR library used RNA extracted from PBMCs. V was clipped by 5 bases and J by 7 bases; unmatched bases: 12. The CDR3 spans 16 residues. Germline CDR1 reads SGHAT; CDR2 reads FQNNGV. This record comes from a study of regulatory T cells in long-lasting Graves disease. Findings and caveats of the study: TRBV28, TRBJ1-2 and TRBJ2-5 emerged as the favored segments in persistent disease.

Investigators prepared the TCR beta libraries by applying iRepertoire HTBI primers and Arm-PCR of CDR3 regions. TCRdb reprocessed the multiplex PCR reads with MiXCR, giving one entry per CDR3 protein. This sample has 200,000 to 250,000 distinct CDR3 sequences; 20% to 25% occur once, and the top ten carry about 14%. The starting material was peripheral blood mononuclear cells (PBMCs), obtained at new diagnosis, from a patient treated with antithyroid drugs. The rearrangement joins TRBV11-2 to TRBJ2-1; 9 nucleotides line up with TRBD2. The TCR was taken from a female donor with Graves disease. As DNA, the CDR3 is TGTGCCAGCAGCCCCCGGGCGGGAGGGCCTCTGAATGAGCAGTTCTTC. This sequence encodes CASSPRAGGPLNEQFF.